One TCR beta chain is described in this entry. This CDR3 is built from 15 residues. The J segment lost 5 bases and the V segment lost 3 bases, leaving 10 bases of the junction unmatched. The germline V gene has CDR1 SGHRS and CDR2 YFSETQ. These data are taken from a study of blood T cell repertoires in COVID-19. This table comes from immunoSEQ multiplex PCR, and its TCRdb copy is limited to in-frame clones, with some not included. The profile shows approximately 200,000 clones, roughly 84% of them singletons. Sequencing input: peripheral blood. This receptor was taken from a man in his fifties or sixties who had recovered from COVID-19. V and J are TRBV5-1 and TRBJ2-5; 7 bases align to TRBD1. The CDR3 coding sequence is TGCGCCAGCAGCTCACTAGACAGGGCCCGGGAGACCCAGTACTTC. Translation gives CASSSLDRARETQYF.